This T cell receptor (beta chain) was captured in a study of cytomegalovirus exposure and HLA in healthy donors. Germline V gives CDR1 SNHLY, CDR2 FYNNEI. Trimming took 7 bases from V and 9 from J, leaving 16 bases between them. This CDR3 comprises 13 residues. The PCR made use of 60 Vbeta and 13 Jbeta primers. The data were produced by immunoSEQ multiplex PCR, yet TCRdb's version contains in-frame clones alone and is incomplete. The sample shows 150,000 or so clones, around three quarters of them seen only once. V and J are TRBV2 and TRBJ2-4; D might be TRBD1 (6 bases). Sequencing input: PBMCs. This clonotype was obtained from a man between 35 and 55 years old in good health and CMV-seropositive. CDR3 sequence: CASTQTGLAIQYF. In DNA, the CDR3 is TGTGCCAGCACCCAAACAGGGTTGGCCATTCAGTACTTC.